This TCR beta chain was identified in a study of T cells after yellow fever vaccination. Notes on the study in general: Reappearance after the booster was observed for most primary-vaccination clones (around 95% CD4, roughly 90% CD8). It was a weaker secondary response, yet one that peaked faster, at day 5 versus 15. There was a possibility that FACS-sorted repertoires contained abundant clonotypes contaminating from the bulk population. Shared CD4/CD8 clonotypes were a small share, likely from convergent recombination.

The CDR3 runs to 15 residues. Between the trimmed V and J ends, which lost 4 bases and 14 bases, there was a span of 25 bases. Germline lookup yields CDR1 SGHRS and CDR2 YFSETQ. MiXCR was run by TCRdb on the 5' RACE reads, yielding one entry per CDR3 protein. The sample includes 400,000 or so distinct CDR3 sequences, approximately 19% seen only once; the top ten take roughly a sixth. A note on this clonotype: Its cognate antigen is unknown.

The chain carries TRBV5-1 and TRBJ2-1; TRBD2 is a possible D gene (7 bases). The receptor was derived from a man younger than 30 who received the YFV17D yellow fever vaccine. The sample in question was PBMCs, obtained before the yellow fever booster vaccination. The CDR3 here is CASSPWGGDSFKEFF. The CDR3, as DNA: TGCGCCAGCAGCCCATGGGGGGGCGATTCTTTTAAGGAGTTCTTC.